These T cell receptor beta chains were read from a single sample in a study of a mutant IDH1 vaccine in newly diagnosed glioma. No antigen has been assigned to these receptors. Method: immunoSEQ multiplex PCR; TCRdb's copy keeps in-frame clones and lacks some. The sample has more than 10,000 clones, around three quarters seen once; the top ten hold 3.5% to 5%. The material was PBMCs, obtained from a glioma patient whose treatment included an IDH1 peptide vaccine. Receptors were obtained from a woman between 40 and 55 years old with glioma. The CDR3 runs from the conserved cysteine through the conserved F or W. Fields, in order: J gene, CDR3 length, V gene, CDR3 protein.

J: TRBJ2-2; length: 13; V: TRBV7-2; CDR3: CASSLPGTGELFF
J: TRBJ2-7; length: 15; V: TRBV4-3; CDR3: CASSPSWGSSYEQYF
J: TRBJ2-3; length: 15; V: TRBV4-1; CDR3: CASKTGQRESDTQYF
J: TRBJ2-1; length: 14; V: TRBV7-2; CDR3: CASSRDPGSNEQFF
J: TRBJ2-1; length: 14; V: TRBV7-2; CDR3: CASSLRVSREEQFF
J: TRBJ2-2; length: 17; V: TRBV5-1; CDR3: CASRGQGGSGDTGELFF
J: TRBJ1-5; length: 15; V: TRBV28; CDR3: CASSLTRGDNQPQHF
J: TRBJ1-5; length: 13; V: TRBV13; CDR3: CASSLGRDQPQHF
J: TRBJ1-5; length: 15; V: TRBV5-1; CDR3: CASSPVGGRGQPQHF
J: TRBJ2-7; length: 15; V: TRBV5-6; CDR3: CASSLGAPRSYEQYF
J: TRBJ2-3; length: 16; V: TRBV7-9; CDR3: CASSPRLGDAADTQYF
J: TRBJ2-6; length: 16; V: TRBV10-3; CDR3: CAISEVGRAGANVLTF
J: TRBJ2-7; length: 11; V: TRBV20-1; CDR3: CSARETYEQYF
J: TRBJ2-7; length: 20; V: TRBV4-1; CDR3: CASSQEVGLAVWGSSYEQYF
J: TRBJ1-1; length: 14; V: TRBV5-1; CDR3: CASSLGQIGTEAFF
J: TRBJ1-5; length: 13; V: TRBV6-5; CDR3: CASSYGGPWPQHF
J: TRBJ1-1; length: 14; V: TRBV19; CDR3: CASSIGTSPTEAFF
J: TRBJ2-2; length: 15; V: TRBV6-5; CDR3: CASTPPGHQGGELFF
J: TRBJ1-2; length: 12; V: TRBV9; CDR3: CASSQGVYGYTF
J: TRBJ1-4; length: 17; V: TRBV27; CDR3: CASSTWAGVGANEKLFF
J: TRBJ2-3; length: 16; V: TRBV9; CDR3: CASSVEGLAATDTQYF
J: TRBJ1-1; length: 13; V: TRBV7-8; CDR3: CASSRQENTEAFF
J: TRBJ2-7; length: 15; V: TRBV4-1; CDR3: CASSLTTLDGYEQYF
J: TRBJ1-6; length: 14; V: TRBV19; CDR3: CASSPDMFRSPLHF
J: TRBJ1-1; length: 14; V: TRBV7-9; CDR3: CASSLAGGGTEAFF
J: TRBJ2-7; length: 15; V: TRBV18; CDR3: CASSPGQGGAYEQYF
J: TRBJ2-5; length: 15; V: TRBV19; CDR3: CASSIGGSRRETQYF
J: TRBJ2-7; length: 15; V: TRBV19; CDR3: CASSKTSGRLNEQYF
J: TRBJ1-2; length: 13; V: TRBV4-3; CDR3: CASSQVPVYGYTF
J: TRBJ1-2; length: 13; V: TRBV6-4; CDR3: CASSESGVYGYTF
J: TRBJ2-5; length: 14; V: TRBV28; CDR3: CASSSGRSQETQYF
J: TRBJ2-3; length: 14; V: TRBV4-3; CDR3: CASSQEDLGDTQYF
J: TRBJ1-2; length: 16; V: TRBV4-2; CDR3: CASSQDRQWPNYGYTF
J: TRBJ2-7; length: 15; V: TRBV15; CDR3: CATSRDRGGLNEQYF
J: TRBJ1-1; length: 12; V: TRBV10-3; CDR3: CAGGTAGTEAFF
J: TRBJ1-2; length: 14; V: TRBV30; CDR3: CAWDPGQGAGGYTF
J: TRBJ1-4; length: 17; V: TRBV5-1; CDR3: CASSLAGRITTNEKLFF
J: TRBJ2-1; length: 16; V: TRBV7-9; CDR3: CASSWPRGGIRNEQFF
J: TRBJ2-7; length: 13; V: TRBV7-6; CDR3: CASSPTRFGEQYF
J: TRBJ1-4; length: 15; V: TRBV4-3; CDR3: CASSQDYGFNEKLFF
J: TRBJ1-2; length: 13; V: TRBV7-6; CDR3: CASSDGRNYGYTF
J: TRBJ1-1; length: 16; V: TRBV5-6; CDR3: CASSLYTLGMNTEAFF
J: TRBJ1-1; length: 15; V: TRBV11-2; CDR3: CASSQVGTGWTEAFF
J: TRBJ1-5; length: 15; V: TRBV28; CDR3: CASSSLTGVNQPQHF
J: TRBJ2-1; length: 14; V: TRBV28; CDR3: CASWDRASNNEQFF
J: TRBJ1-5; length: 12; V: TRBV10-3; CDR3: CASSTGNQPQHF
J: TRBJ1-1; length: 13; V: TRBV7-9; CDR3: CASSLVPAGEAFF
J: TRBJ1-5; length: 13; V: TRBV28; CDR3: CASSLDGYQPQHF
J: TRBJ1-1; length: 13; V: TRBV27; CDR3: CASSQGGRAEAFF
J: TRBJ2-7; length: 14; V: TRBV4-2; CDR3: CASSLDRGTYEQYF
J: TRBJ1-4; length: 14; V: TRBV6-5; CDR3: CASSFRTGPEKLFF
J: TRBJ1-1; length: 16; V: TRBV27; CDR3: CASGGDRGRGNTEAFF
J: TRBJ1-5; length: 15; V: TRBV4-3; CDR3: CASSGDRSSNQPQHF
J: TRBJ2-7; length: 15; V: TRBV11-2; CDR3: CASSLLTLGGYEQYF
J: TRBJ1-1; length: 16; V: TRBV5-6; CDR3: CASSRRDRGRGTEAFF